This T cell receptor (beta chain) was retrieved from a study of T cell responses to AZD1222 COVID-19 vaccine. Study-level points and caveats: When two AZD1222 doses had been given, Spike-specific TCR breadth and depth rose. Reportedly, nearly half of unique spike TCRs recognized epitopes outside B.1.351/B.1.1.7 mutations. Clonal diversity was possibly underestimated, and white British individuals and females predominated among donors.

The data were produced by immunoSEQ multiplex PCR, yet TCRdb's version contains in-frame clones alone and is incomplete. The data hold 120,000 to 150,000 clones, with approximately 89% observed a single time. About this clone itself: Its specificity is unknown.

Sequencing was performed on peripheral blood, taken on day 0 of AZD1222 vaccination. This sequence was found in an adult in good health.

CDR3 region: CASPSPRHGPGDTQYF. CDR3 nucleotides: TGTGCCAGTCCATCTCCGAGACACGGACCGGGGGATACGCAGTATTTT. The chain is built from TRBV19 and TRBJ2-3; D possibly corresponds to TRBD2 (5 bases). The CDR3 runs 16 residues. In germline, CDR1 is LNHDA, CDR2 SQIVND (reference sequence). V shed 8 bases and J shed 6 bases, with 24 bases lying between them.